What follows are 6 T cell receptor beta chains derived from one specimen sequenced in a study of cytomegalovirus exposure and HLA in healthy donors. Primers included in the PCR were 60 Vbeta and 13 Jbeta primers. Assay used: immunoSEQ multiplex PCR; TCRdb lists only in-frame clones, some missing. The sample consists of tens of thousands of clones, roughly 79% of them appearing once. The source material was PBMCs. The receptors here all came from a male donor in good health and CMV-seronegative.

The genes are TRBV7-2 and TRBJ1-1; TRBD1 matches at 10 bases. Germline loops: CDR1 SGHTA, CDR2 FQGNSA. J gave up 0 bases and V 2 bases, and 3 bases lay outside the gene matches. The CDR3 has 16 residues. CDR3 protein: CASSLRQGALNTEAFF. The CDR3 region has the DNA TGTGCCAGCAGCTTAAGACAGGGGGCTTTGAACACTGAAGCTTTCTTT.

In this sample, this clone turned up a few times. The J gene is TRBJ2-7, the V gene TRBV18, with D possibly matching TRBD1 (5 bases). V was shortened by 0 bases and J by 5 bases, with 14 bases between the two germline ends. The CDR3 contains 15 residues. Per the germline V gene, CDR1 is KGHSH and CDR2 is LQKENI. The CDR3 is CASSPPARVGNEQYF. In nucleotides, the CDR3 is TGTGCCAGCTCACCACCGGCCAGGGTAGGTAACGAGCAGTACTTC.

This clone was seen a single time. V is TRBV10-3 and J is TRBJ1-5, with no clear D. Germline assignment: CDR1 ENHRY and CDR2 SYGVKD. The CDR3 loop spans 18 amino acids. V was trimmed by 0 bases and J by 0 bases, leaving 15 bases between them. The CDR3: CAISESMQGLASNQPQHF. CDR3 DNA: TGTGCCATCAGTGAGTCGATGCAAGGACTAGCTAGCAATCAGCCCCAGCATTTT.

The genes are TRBV6-5 and TRBJ1-5; 9 bases agree with TRBD1. Germline V gene data show CDR1 as MNHEY and CDR2 as SVGAGI. V dropped 11 bases and J dropped 5; count of bases not matched to a gene: 4. The CDR3 spans 12 residues. CDR3 nucleotides: TGTGCCGTCCGGACAGGGGATCAGCCCCAGCATTTT. Translating gives CAVRTGDQPQHF.

The V gene is TRBV30, the J gene TRBJ1-3, with a tentative D call TRBD1 (6 bases). The V and J ends lost 5 bases and 1 base respectively, with 9 bases between them. The CDR3 runs to 13 residues. Germline V gene sequence: CDR1 GTSNPN, CDR2 SVGIG (reference sequence). CDR3 coding DNA: TGTGCCTGGGTCACAGGGTCTGGAAACACCATATATTTT. Protein sequence: CAWVTGSGNTIYF.

The V call is TRBV4-3, the J call TRBJ1-1; 7 bases map to TRBD1. The CDR3 is 14 residues long. The junction had 7 bases not matched to a gene; V was cut back by 3 bases and J by 6 bases. CDR1 is LGHNA and CDR2 is YSLEER in the germline V gene. Here the CDR3 DNA reads TGCGCCAGCAGCCACTTCACAGGGGACCCTGAAGCTTTCTTT. Residues: CASSHFTGDPEAFF.